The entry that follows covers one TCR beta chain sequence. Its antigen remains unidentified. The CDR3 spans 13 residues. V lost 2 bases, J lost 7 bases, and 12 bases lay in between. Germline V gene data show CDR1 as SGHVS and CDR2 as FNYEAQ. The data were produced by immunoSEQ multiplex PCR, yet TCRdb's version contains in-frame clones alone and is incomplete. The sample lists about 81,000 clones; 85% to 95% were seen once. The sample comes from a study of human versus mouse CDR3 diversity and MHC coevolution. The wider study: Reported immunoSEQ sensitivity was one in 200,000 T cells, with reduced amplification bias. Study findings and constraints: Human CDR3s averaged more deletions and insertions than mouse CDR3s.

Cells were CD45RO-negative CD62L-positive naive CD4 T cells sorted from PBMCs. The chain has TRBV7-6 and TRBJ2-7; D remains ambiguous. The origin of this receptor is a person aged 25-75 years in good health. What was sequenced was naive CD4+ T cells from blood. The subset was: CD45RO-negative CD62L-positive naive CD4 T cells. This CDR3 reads CASSLSPLGEQYF. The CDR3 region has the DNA TGTGCCAGCAGCTTAAGTCCGCTCGGTGAGCAGTACTTC.